Listed below are T cell receptor beta chains from one sample, sequenced in a study of blood T cell repertoires in COVID-19. Measured with immunoSEQ multiplex PCR; TCRdb has only the in-frame clones, and not every one. The data show some 390,000 clones, 80% to 90% seen once. Sequencing input: peripheral blood. The receptor source for this set is a woman aged 60 to 75 with COVID-19, enrolled during active disease. The CDR3 runs from the conserved cysteine through the conserved F or W. Fields, in order: CDR3 protein, CDR3 DNA, clone size, V gene, D gene, J gene. The D gene is left open where the match is weak. Clone size is shown for a subset of rows, as once, few, many or a class of expanded clone.

CDR3 protein: CASSLGGVTGELFF; CDR3 DNA: TGTGCCAGCAGCCTGGGAGGGGTCACCGGGGAGCTGTTTTTT; clone size: NA; V gene: TRBV28; D gene: TRBD2; J gene: TRBJ2-2
CDR3 protein: CASSMEALGKNIQYF; CDR3 DNA: TGTGCCAGTAGTATGGAGGCGCTGGGCAAAAACATTCAGTACTTC; clone size: once; V gene: TRBV19; D gene: NA; J gene: TRBJ2-4
CDR3 protein: CASSYRLGSGNQETQYF; CDR3 DNA: TGTGCCAGCAGCTATCGCCTCGGTAGCGGCAACCAAGAGACCCAGTACTTC; clone size: NA; V gene: TRBV7-7; D gene: NA; J gene: TRBJ2-5
CDR3 protein: CASSPPRGNTEAFF; CDR3 DNA: TGTGCCAGCTCACCACCCAGGGGGAACACTGAAGCTTTCTTT; clone size: NA; V gene: TRBV18; D gene: NA; J gene: TRBJ1-1
CDR3 protein: CASSVLPSGEQYF; CDR3 DNA: TGTGCCAGCAGCGTACTCCCTTCGGGGGAGCAGTACTTC; clone size: NA; V gene: TRBV9; D gene: NA; J gene: TRBJ2-7
CDR3 protein: CATSFGAQGRYEQYF; CDR3 DNA: TGTGCCACCAGCTTTGGGGCCCAGGGAAGATACGAGCAGTACTTC; clone size: few; V gene: TRBV15; D gene: NA; J gene: TRBJ2-7
CDR3 protein: CASSFGGTSTYEQYF; CDR3 DNA: TGTGCCAGCAGTTTTGGGGGGACTAGTACCTACGAGCAGTACTTC; clone size: NA; V gene: TRBV28; D gene: TRBD2; J gene: TRBJ2-7
CDR3 protein: CASSLDQFRVGGQSLGYTF; CDR3 DNA: TGTGCCAGCAGCTTAGACCAATTCAGGGTTGGGGGCCAATCTTTGGGCTACACCTTC; clone size: NA; V gene: TRBV11-2; D gene: NA; J gene: TRBJ1-2
CDR3 protein: CASSLVNQGQPQHF; CDR3 DNA: TGTGCCAGCAGCTTAGTCAATCAGGGTCAGCCCCAGCATTTT; clone size: NA; V gene: TRBV7-8; D gene: NA; J gene: TRBJ1-5
CDR3 protein: CASSFRYQGAGKAEAFF; CDR3 DNA: TGTGCCAGCAGCTTTAGGTACCAGGGGGCAGGTAAGGCTGAAGCTTTCTTT; clone size: NA; V gene: TRBV5-5; D gene: TRBD1; J gene: TRBJ1-1
CDR3 protein: CASSYTAGGIGETQYF; CDR3 DNA: TGTGCCAGCAGTTACACAGCGGGGGGGATTGGGGAGACCCAGTACTTC; clone size: NA; V gene: TRBV2; D gene: TRBD2; J gene: TRBJ2-5
CDR3 protein: CASSLSTAAREQYF; CDR3 DNA: TGTGCCAGCAGTTTATCGACGGCGGCACGCGAGCAGTACTTC; clone size: NA; V gene: TRBV27; D gene: NA; J gene: TRBJ2-7
CDR3 protein: CASSPGQMNEQFF; CDR3 DNA: TGTGCCAGCAGCCCGGGACAGATGAATGAGCAGTTCTTC; clone size: NA; V gene: TRBV7-3; D gene: TRBD1; J gene: TRBJ2-1
CDR3 protein: CASTLGTGSTEAFF; CDR3 DNA: TGTGCCAGCACCCTAGGGACAGGGAGCACTGAAGCTTTCTTT; clone size: NA; V gene: TRBV2; D gene: TRBD1; J gene: TRBJ1-1
CDR3 protein: CASSAKSDSPLHF; CDR3 DNA: TGTGCCAGCAGTGCGAAGTCCGATTCACCCCTCCACTTT; clone size: NA; V gene: TRBV6-6; D gene: NA; J gene: TRBJ1-6
CDR3 protein: CASSRTGSDTQYF; CDR3 DNA: TGTGCCAGCAGTCGTACAGGGTCTGATACGCAGTATTTT; clone size: once; V gene: TRBV12-3/TRBV12-4; D gene: NA; J gene: TRBJ2-3
CDR3 protein: CASSQGGGGAHEQYF; CDR3 DNA: TGTGCCAGCAGCCAAGGGGGCGGGGGGGCCCACGAGCAGTACTTC; clone size: NA; V gene: TRBV3-1/TRBV3-2; D gene: TRBD2; J gene: TRBJ2-7
CDR3 protein: CASTIRDTEAFF; CDR3 DNA: TGTGCCAGCACGATCCGGGACACTGAAGCTTTCTTT; clone size: NA; V gene: TRBV2; D gene: NA; J gene: TRBJ1-1
CDR3 protein: CASSYQGPFNNQPQHF; CDR3 DNA: TGTGCCAGCAGTTACCAGGGGCCCTTTAACAATCAGCCCCAGCATTTT; clone size: few; V gene: TRBV6-5; D gene: NA; J gene: TRBJ1-5